This TCR beta chain is from a study of T cells after yellow fever vaccination. For the study at large: Fractions of low cell number were prepared using SMART-Seq v4 Ultra Low Input. Study observations and caveats: Only a minor proportion of clonotypes was detected across both CD4 and CD8 compartments. The bulk population could contribute abundant contaminating clonotypes to FACS-sorted repertoires. Once the booster was given, most primary-vaccination clones reappeared, at roughly 96% for CD4 and more than 85% for CD8.

With respect to this clonotype: Its antigen is not identified.

In TCRdb, the 5' RACE reads were re-called with MiXCR into one record per CDR3 protein. This sample has some 560,000 distinct CDR3 sequences; approximately 16% occur once, and the top ten carry 15% to 20%. The CDR3 sequence is 14 residues long. The sample was PBMCs, taken 4 to 6 days after the first yellow fever vaccination. This chain connects TRBV1 to TRBJ2-7; the D call in the table, TRBD1, was not verified against the DNA. TRBV1 is termed a pseudogene. The clonotype comes from a young man who received the YFV17D yellow fever vaccine. The CDR3 nucleotides read TGCACCAGCAGCCAAGAGGCGGGGGACTACGAGCAGTACTTC. Its translation: CTSSQEAGDYEQYF.